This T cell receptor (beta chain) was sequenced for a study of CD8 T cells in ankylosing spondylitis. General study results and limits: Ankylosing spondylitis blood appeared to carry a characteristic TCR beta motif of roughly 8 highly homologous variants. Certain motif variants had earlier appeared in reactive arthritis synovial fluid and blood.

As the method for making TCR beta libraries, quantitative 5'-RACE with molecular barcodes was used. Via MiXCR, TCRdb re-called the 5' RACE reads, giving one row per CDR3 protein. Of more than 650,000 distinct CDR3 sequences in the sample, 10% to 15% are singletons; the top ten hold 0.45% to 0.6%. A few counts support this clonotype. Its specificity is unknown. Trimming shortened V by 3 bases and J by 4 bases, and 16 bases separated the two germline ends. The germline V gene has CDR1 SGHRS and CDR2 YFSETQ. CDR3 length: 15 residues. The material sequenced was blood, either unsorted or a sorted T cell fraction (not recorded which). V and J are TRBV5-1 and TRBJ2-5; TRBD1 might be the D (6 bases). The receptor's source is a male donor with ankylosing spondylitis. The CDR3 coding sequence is TGCGCCAGCAGCTGGGACACCCCAAGAGGAGAGACCCAGTACTTC. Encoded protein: CASSWDTPRGETQYF.